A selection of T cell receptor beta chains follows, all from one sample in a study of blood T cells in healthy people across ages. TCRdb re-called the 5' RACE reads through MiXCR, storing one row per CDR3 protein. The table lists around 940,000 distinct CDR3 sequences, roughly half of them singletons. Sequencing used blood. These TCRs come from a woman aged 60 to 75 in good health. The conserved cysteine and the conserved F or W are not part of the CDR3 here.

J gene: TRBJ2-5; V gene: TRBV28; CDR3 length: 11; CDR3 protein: ANRTQTPETQY
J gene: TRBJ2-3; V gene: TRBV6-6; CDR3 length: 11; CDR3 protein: ASELPPDDTQY
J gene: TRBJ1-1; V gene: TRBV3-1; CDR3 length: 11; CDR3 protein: ASSQGRAHRAF
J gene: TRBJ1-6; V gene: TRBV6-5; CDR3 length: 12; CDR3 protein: ASSYEPYNSPLH
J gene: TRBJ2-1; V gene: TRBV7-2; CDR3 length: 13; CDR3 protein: ASSSLARLYNEQF
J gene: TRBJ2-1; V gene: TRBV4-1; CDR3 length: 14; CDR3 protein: ASSQDGAGDRNEQF
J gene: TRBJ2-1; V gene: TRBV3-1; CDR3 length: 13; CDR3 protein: ASSPTRGGYNEQF
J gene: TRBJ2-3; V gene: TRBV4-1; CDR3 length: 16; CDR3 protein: ASSQAPSGRALADTQY
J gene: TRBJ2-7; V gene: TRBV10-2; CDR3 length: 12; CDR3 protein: ASSHRDWSRGQY
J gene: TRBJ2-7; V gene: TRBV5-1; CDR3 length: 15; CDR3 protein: ASSTGTSGRAWYEQY
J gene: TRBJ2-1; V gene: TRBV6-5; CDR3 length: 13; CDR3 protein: ASSYSGGRYNEQF
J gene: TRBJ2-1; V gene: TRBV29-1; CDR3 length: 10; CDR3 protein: SGRDGYNEQF
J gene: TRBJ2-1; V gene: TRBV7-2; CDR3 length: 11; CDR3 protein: ASSLTGAHEQF
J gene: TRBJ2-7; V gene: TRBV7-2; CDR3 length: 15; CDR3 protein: ASSHHTGGGKTYEQY
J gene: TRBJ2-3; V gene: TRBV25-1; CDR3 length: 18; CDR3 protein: ASSEYRRVAGVDGTDTQY
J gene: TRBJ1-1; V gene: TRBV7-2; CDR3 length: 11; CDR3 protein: ASSLRANTEAF
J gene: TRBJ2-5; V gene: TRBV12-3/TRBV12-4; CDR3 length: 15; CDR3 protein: ASSLKLAGAGGETQY
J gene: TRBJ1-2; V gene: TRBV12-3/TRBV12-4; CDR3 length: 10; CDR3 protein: ASSLPDRIYT
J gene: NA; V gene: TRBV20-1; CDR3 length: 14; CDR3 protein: SAYTGTGRISYEQY
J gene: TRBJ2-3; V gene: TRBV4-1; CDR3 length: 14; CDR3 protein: ASSQPRGRNTDTQY
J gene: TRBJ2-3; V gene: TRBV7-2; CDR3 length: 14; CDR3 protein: ASSLVGLASTDTQY
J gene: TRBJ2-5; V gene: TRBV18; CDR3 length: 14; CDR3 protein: ASSPWTGGNRETQY
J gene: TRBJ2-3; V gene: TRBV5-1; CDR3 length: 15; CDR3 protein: ASSGISVTLSTDTQY
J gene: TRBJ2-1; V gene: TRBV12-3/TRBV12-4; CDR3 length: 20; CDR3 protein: ASSPYYRTSGRALDATYEQF
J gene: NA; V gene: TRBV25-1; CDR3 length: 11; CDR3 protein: ASRTGSPYEQY
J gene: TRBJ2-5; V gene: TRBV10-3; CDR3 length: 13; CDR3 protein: AISDPQGAEETQY
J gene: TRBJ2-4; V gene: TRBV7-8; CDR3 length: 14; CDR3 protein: ASSSKDAFAKNIQY
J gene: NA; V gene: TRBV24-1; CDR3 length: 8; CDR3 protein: ATPEETQY
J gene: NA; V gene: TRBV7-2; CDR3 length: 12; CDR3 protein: ASSRGGGSDEQY
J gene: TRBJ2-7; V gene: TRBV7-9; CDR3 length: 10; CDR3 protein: ASSWAEGEQY
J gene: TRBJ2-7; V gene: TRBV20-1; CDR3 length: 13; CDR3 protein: SAEGVWTGGGEQY
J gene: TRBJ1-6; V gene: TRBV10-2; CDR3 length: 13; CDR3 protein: ASSEWLGRNSPLH
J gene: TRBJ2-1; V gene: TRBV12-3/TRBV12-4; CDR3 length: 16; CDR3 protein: ASRPGTSGRRRQNEQF
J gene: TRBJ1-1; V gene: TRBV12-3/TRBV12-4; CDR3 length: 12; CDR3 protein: ASTKQGQNTEAF
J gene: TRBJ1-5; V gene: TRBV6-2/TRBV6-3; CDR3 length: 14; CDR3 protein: ASSRTGTGSNQPQH
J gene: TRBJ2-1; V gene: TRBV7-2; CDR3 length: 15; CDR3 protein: ASSPGWGASPYNEQF
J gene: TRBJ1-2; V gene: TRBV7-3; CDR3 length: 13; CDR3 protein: ASSTGRGTQYGYT
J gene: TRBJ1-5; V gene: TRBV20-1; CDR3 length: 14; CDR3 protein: SASGDRGISNQPQH
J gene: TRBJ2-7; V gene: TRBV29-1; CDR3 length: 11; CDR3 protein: SVRTSGSGEQY
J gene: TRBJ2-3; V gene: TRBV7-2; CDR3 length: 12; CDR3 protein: ASSFWGRTDTQY
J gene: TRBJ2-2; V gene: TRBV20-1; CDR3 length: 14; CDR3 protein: SAGSRAEIYTGELF
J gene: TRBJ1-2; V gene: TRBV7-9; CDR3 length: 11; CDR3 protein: ASRGRETYGYT
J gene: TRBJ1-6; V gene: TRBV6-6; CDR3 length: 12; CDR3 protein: ASSLITGNSPLH
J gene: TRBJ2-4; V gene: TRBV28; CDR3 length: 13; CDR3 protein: ASSFPGVAKNIQY
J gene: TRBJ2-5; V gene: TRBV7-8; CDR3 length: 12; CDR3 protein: ASSLVRMGETQY
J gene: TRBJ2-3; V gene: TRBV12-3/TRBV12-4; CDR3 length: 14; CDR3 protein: ASSLSGGTSTDTQY
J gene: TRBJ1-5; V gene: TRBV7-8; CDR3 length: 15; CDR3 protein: ASSLSDGGYSNQPQH
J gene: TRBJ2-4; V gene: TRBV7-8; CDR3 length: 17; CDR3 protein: ASSLSTTGTSGSWHIQY
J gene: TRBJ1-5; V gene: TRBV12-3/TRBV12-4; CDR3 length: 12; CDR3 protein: ASSLYTDNQPQH
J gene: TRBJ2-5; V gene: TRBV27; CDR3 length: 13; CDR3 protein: ATQFNGRRYNEQY
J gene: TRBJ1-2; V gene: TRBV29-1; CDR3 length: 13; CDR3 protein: SVFEVDTANCGYT
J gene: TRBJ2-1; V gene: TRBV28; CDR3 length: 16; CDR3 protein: ASSPERIGTDLYNEQF